This T cell receptor beta chain comes out of a study of blood T cell repertoires in COVID-19. Study details: Material from acute and convalescent COVID-19 was sourced from the United States, Italy and Spain. Sample material is recorded as cDNA or gDNA derived from T cells, B-cell-depleted T cells, or PBMCs.

Germline V gene data show CDR1 as MNHEY and CDR2 as SVGAGI. The CDR3 runs to 14 residues. Trimming stripped 6 bases from V and 2 bases from J, with 10 bases between. Per the study methods: Nucleated cell counts were estimated from reference gene primer amplification. TCRdb's table, derived via immunoSEQ multiplex PCR, lists solely in-frame clones and lacks some. D and trimming come from the DNA, and the V and J calls and clone size come from that table. The repertoire holds some 70,000 clones, with approximately 88% as singletons. This TCR derives from a human donor in a cohort sampled during active COVID-19. The material sequenced was peripheral blood. This chain joins TRBV6-5 and TRBJ2-2; D possibly corresponds to TRBD2 (6 bases). CDR3: CASRRDQNTGELFF. The CDR3 DNA reads TGTGCCAGCAGGCGGGACCAAAACACCGGGGAGCTGTTTTTT.